The entry below describes one T cell receptor beta chain. Germline V gene sequence: CDR1 MNHEY, CDR2 SMNVEV (reference sequence). There are 16 residues in the CDR3. Trimming cost V 2 bases and J 7 bases; bases outside gene matches: 8. Libraries were prepared by immunoSEQ multiplex PCR; TCRdb keeps only in-frame clonotypes and omits some of them. The sample yields about 150,000 clones, 84% seen once. The data derive from a study of blood T cell repertoires in COVID-19. At the level of the study: PBMCs, B-cell-depleted T cells, or T cells were the source of the cDNA or gDNA that made up the material.

V is TRBV27 and J is TRBJ2-2; 9 bases fit TRBD1. Sequencing used PBMCs or T cells enriched from blood (not recorded which). The receptor was isolated from a woman in her 50s who had been exposed to COVID-19. The CDR3 nucleotides read TGTGCCAGCAGTTTAGGGACAGGGAGGGGTCACGGGGAGCTGTTTTTT. Its translation is CASSLGTGRGHGELFF.